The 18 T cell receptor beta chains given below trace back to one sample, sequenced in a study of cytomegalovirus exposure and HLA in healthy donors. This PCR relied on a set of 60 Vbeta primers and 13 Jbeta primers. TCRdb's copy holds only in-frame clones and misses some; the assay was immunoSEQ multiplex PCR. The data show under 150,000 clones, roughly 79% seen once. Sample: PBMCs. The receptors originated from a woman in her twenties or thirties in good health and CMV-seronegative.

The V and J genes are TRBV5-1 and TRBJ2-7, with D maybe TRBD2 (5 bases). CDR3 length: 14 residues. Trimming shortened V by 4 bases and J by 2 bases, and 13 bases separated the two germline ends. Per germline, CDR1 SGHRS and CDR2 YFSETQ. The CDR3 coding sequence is TGCGCCAGCAGCCAGAGCTGGGGAGCCTACGAGCAGTACTTC. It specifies CASSQSWGAYEQYF.

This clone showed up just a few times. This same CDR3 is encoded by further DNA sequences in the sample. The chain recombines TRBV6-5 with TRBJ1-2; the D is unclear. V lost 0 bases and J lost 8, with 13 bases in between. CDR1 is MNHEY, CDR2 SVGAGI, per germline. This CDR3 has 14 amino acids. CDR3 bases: TGTGCCAGCAGTTACTCGATCGGTTCTTACGGCTACACCTTC. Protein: CASSYSIGSYGYTF.

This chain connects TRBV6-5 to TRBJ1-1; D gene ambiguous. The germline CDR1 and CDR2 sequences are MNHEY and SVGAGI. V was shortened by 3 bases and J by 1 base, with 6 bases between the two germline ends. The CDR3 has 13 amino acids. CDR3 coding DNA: TGTGCCAGCAGTTATGCGAGGAACACTGAAGCTTTCTTT. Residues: CASSYARNTEAFF.

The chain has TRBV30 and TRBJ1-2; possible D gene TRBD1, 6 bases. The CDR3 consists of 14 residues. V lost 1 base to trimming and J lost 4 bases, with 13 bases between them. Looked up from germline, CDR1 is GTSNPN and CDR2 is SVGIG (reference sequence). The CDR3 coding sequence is TGTGCCTGGAGTGCACGGAGAGGGGGCTATGGCTACACCTTC. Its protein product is CAWSARRGGYGYTF.

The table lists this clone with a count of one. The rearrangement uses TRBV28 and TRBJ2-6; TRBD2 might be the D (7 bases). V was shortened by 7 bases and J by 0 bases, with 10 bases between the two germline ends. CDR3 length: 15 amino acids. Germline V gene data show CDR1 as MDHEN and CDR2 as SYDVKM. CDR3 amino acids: CASKGGSSGANVLTF. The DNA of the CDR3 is TGTGCCAGCAAGGGGGGGTCCTCTGGGGCCAACGTCCTGACTTTC.

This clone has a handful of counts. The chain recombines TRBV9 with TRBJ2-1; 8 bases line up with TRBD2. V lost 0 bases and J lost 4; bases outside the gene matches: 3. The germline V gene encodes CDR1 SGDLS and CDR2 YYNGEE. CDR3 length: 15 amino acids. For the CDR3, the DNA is TGTGCCAGCAGCGTAGTAGGACTAGCTTACAATGAGCAGTTCTTC. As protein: CASSVVGLAYNEQFF. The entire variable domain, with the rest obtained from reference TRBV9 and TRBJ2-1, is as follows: DSGVTQTPKHLITATGQRVTLRCSPRSGDLSVYWYQQSLDQGLQFLIQYYNGEERAKGNILERFSAQQFPDLHSELNLSSLELGDSALYFCASSVVGLAYNEQFFGPGTRLTVL.

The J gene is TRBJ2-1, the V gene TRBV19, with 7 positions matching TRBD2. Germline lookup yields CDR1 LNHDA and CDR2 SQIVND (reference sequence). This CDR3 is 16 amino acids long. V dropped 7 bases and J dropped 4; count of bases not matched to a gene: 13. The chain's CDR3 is CASKSAGRDSYNEQFF. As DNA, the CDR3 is TGTGCCAGTAAATCCGCAGGGAGGGATTCTTACAATGAGCAGTTCTTC.

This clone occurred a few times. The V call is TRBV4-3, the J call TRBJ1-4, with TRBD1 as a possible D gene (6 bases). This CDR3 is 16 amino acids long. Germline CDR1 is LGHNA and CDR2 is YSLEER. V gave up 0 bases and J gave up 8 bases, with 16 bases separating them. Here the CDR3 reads CASSQENPRGGEKLFF. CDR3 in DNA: TGCGCCAGCAGCCAAGAAAATCCCAGGGGTGGGGAAAAACTGTTTTTT.

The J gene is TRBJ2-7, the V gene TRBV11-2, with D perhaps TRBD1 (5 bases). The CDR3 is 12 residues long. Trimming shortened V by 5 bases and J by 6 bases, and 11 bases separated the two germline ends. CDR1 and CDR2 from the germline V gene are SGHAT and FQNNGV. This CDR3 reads CASSTRQFEQYF. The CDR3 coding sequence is TGTGCCAGCAGCACCCGACAGTTCGAGCAGTACTTC.

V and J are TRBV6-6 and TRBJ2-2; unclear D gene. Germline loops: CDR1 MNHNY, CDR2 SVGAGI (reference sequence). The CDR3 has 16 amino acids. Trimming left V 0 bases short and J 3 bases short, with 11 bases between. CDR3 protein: CASSYSSRGYTGELFF. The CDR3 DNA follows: TGTGCCAGCAGTTACTCCTCGCGAGGATACACCGGGGAGCTGTTTTTT.

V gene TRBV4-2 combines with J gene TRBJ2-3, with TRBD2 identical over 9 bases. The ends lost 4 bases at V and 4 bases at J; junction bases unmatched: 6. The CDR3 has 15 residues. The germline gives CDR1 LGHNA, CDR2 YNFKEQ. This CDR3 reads CASSLGLALADTQYF. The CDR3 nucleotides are TGTGCCAGCAGCCTGGGACTAGCTCTTGCAGATACGCAGTATTTT.

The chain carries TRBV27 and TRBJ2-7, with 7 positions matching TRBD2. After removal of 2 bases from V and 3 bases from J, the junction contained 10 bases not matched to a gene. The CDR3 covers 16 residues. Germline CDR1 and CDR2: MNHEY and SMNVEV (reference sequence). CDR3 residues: CASSLDGGGGSYEQYF. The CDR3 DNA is TGTGCCAGCAGTTTAGATGGTGGGGGGGGTAGCTACGAGCAGTACTTC.

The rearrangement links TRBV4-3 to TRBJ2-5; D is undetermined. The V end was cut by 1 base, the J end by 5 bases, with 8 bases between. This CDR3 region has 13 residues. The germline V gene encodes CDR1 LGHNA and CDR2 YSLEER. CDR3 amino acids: CASSQGYRETQYF. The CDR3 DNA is TGCGCCAGCAGCCAAGGTTATCGGGAGACCCAGTACTTC.

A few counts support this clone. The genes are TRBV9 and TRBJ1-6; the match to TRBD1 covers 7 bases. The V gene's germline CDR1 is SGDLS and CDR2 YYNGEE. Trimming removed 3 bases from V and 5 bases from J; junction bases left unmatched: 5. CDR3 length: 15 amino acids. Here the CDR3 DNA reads TGTGCCAGCAGCGGGACCGGGACAGATAATTCACCCCTCCACTTT. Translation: CASSGTGTDNSPLHF. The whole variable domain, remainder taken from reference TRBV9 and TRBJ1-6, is DSGVTQTPKHLITATGQRVTLRCSPRSGDLSVYWYQQSLDQGLQFLIQYYNGEERAKGNILERFSAQQFPDLHSELNLSSLELGDSALYFCASSGTGTDNSPLHFGNGTRLTVT.

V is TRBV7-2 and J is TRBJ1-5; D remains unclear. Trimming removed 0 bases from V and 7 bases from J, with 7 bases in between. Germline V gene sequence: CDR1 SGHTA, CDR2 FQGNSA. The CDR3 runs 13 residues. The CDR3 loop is CASSLALEQPQHF. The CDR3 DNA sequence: TGTGCCAGCAGCTTAGCTTTGGAGCAGCCCCAGCATTTT.

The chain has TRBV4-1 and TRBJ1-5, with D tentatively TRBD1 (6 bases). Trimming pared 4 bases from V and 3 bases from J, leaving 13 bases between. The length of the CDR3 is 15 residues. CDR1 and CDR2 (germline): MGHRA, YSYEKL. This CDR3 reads CASSPQWGLNQPQHF. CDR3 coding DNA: TGCGCCAGCAGCCCCCAATGGGGGCTCAATCAGCCCCAGCATTTT.

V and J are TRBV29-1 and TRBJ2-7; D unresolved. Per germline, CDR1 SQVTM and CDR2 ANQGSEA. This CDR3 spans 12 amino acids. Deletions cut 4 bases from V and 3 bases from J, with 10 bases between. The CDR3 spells CSVGLNFYEQYF. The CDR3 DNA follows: TGCAGCGTTGGACTTAACTTCTACGAGCAGTACTTC.

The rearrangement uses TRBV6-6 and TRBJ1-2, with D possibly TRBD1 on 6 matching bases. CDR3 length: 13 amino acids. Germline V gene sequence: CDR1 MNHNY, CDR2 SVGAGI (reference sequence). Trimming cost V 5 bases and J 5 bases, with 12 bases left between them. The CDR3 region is CASSRQEPYGYTF. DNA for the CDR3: TGTGCCAGCAGTCGACAGGAACCTTATGGCTACACCTTC.